This TCR beta chain was sequenced for a study of lymphopenia after photon versus proton radiotherapy. Trimming removed 6 bases from V and 4 bases from J; junction bases left unmatched: 8. Germline assignment: CDR1 SNHLY and CDR2 FYNNEI. This CDR3 region has 15 residues. Assay: immunoSEQ multiplex PCR; the TCRdb copy retains only in-frame clones and omits some. The sample has roughly 57,000 clones; around 80% are singletons. The sequence was obtained from a man aged 50-60 years with gastric cancer. The chain carries TRBV2 and TRBJ2-3; TRBD1 matches 9 bases. The sequencing used peripheral blood, collected from a patient treated with photon-based radiotherapy. CDR3 bases: TGTGCCAGCAGAGCCCGGACAGGGGAAGCAGATACGCAGTATTTT. Its translation: CASRARTGEADTQYF.